The rows below give T cell receptor beta chains drawn from one sample of a study of T cells expressing NK-cell markers. TCRdb reworked the 5' RACE reads into one entry per CDR3 protein, no DNA. The repertoire table contains 150,000 to 160,000 distinct CDR3 sequences. Sequences were obtained from blood T cells: a sorted CD56 or NKG2C T cell subset, CD4+ or CD8+ T cells, or bulk PBMC T cells (not recorded which). Receptors were obtained from a woman between 50 and 59 years old in good health. The CDR3 runs from the conserved cysteine through the conserved F or W.

J gene,V gene,CDR3 protein
TRBJ2-2,TRBV12-5,CASGHLAGGPNTGELFF
TRBJ2-1,TRBV14,CASSPGTSGEGPYNEQFF
TRBJ1-5,TRBV19,CASSIIQGQPQHF
TRBJ2-1,TRBV5-1,CASSPGKTGGDEQFF
TRBJ2-3,TRBV12-3/TRBV12-4,CASSFRGGGTDTQYF
TRBJ2-3,TRBV12-3/TRBV12-4,CASTIGLDTQYF
TRBJ2-1,TRBV6-6,CASSYSTQRGYNEQFF
TRBJ2-7,TRBV5-5,CASSFSGAYEQYF
TRBJ2-1,TRBV28,CASSAGQVYNEQFF
TRBJ1-1,TRBV5-1,CASSLIEGQNTEAFF
TRBJ2-1,TRBV9,CASSVAPGTTYNEQFF
TRBJ1-1,TRBV27,CASGPNGVNTEAFF
TRBJ1-2,TRBV2,CASRQDRGDGYTF
TRBJ1-2,TRBV7-8,CASSRLGTELEYGYTF
TRBJ2-3,TRBV20-1,CSARGTSGSLDTQYF
TRBJ2-1,TRBV5-1,CASSAYAGADEQFF
TRBJ2-5,TRBV9,CASSPLAGGPRETQYF
TRBJ2-1,TRBV12-3/TRBV12-4,CASSPQGREQFF
TRBJ2-2,TRBV11-2,CASSLGLSRELFF
TRBJ2-1,TRBV9,CASSHDNEQFF
TRBJ2-1,TRBV5-6,CASSVGDSYNEQFF
TRBJ2-7,TRBV27,CASSPLGLNLLEQYF
TRBJ2-1,TRBV7-8,CASSYTSGRVDEQFF
TRBJ2-7,TRBV29-1,CSVVSPPSSYEQYF